Detailed here is one TCR beta chain. Its antigen is as yet unknown. The CDR3 is 15 amino acids. J lost 7 bases, V lost 1 base, and 6 bases had no gene match. Germline CDR1 is SGHDN and CDR2 is FVKESK. Sequenced by immunoSEQ multiplex PCR; TCRdb stores in-frame clones only, minus some. Of about 130,000 clones listed, roughly 89% are singletons. The sample is drawn from a study of cytomegalovirus exposure and HLA in healthy donors. On the study more broadly: A subsequent analysis reported that the 120 or so validation repertoires were produced on the same platform that had also been used for the roughly 710 first-cohort repertoires. Notes on the study in general: Reports showed the classifier diagnosing cytomegalovirus status with high specificity and sensitivity. In vitro data verified three CMV-associated chains as specific for CMV antigens. TCR beta chains numbering about 160 were designated cytomegalovirus-associated.

The clonotype was recovered from a woman younger than 30 in good health and CMV-seronegative. The source material was PBMCs. This chain links TRBV14 with TRBJ2-2; TRBD1 matches at 7 bases. The CDR3 sequence is CASSQVYRGVGELFF. In nucleotides, the CDR3 is TGTGCCAGCAGCCAAGTATACAGGGGAGTCGGGGAGCTGTTTTTT. Using reference TRBV14 and TRBJ2-2 for the parts outside the CDR3, the full variable domain is EAGVTQFPSHSVIEKGQTVTLRCDPISGHDNLYWYRRVMGKEIKFLLHFVKESKQDESGMPNNRFLAERTGGTYSTLKVQPAELEDSGVYFCASSQVYRGVGELFFGEGSRLTVL.